The rows below give T cell receptor beta chains drawn from one sample of a study of T cell responses to AZD1222 COVID-19 vaccine. The data were produced by immunoSEQ multiplex PCR, yet TCRdb's version contains in-frame clones alone and is incomplete. The top ten clones hold about 1.5% of a sample with more than 75,000 clones, about 88% of them seen once. Sequenced here: peripheral blood, sampled on day 0 of AZD1222 vaccination. Every receptor here comes from an adult in good health. Each CDR3 is given with its conserved first and last residue. A D gene is named only where the DNA matches it firmly. Size tells how often a clone was seen (once, few, many) or the class of an expanded clone, and some rows leave it out.

TRBV27,TRBD1,-,TRBJ1-6,TGTGCCAGCAGCCGAACCGGACAGGGGAATTCACCCCTCCACTTT,CASSRTGQGNSPLHF
TRBV3-1/TRBV3-2,-,few,TRBJ2-2,TGTGCCAGCAGCCAAATCGGGGAGCTGTTTTTT,CASSQIGELFF
TRBV2,TRBD1,-,TRBJ1-2,TGTGCCAGCAGTGAAGCGGGACAGTCGCCGACCGGGGGCTACACCTTC,CASSEAGQSPTGGYTF
TRBV18,TRBD1,-,TRBJ1-1,TGTGCCAGCTCACCAAATCAGGGGGATGAAGCTTTCTTT,CASSPNQGDEAFF
TRBV12-2,-,-,TRBJ1-1,TGTGCAAGTCGCCTTTACTACACCCGAGGCCGTGAAGCTTTCTTT,CASRLYYTRGREAFF
TRBV7-3,-,few,TRBJ2-2,TGTGCCAGCAGTTTTGGAAACACCGGGGAGCTGTTTTTT,CASSFGNTGELFF
TRBV18,-,-,TRBJ1-2,TGTGCCAGCTCACCAATTTTTGGGCAGGGAGAGGACTACACCTTC,CASSPIFGQGEDYTF
TRBV11-1,-,-,TRBJ2-1,TGTGCCAGCAGCCCTCGGGAGGGGGCGGGCAATGAGCAGTTCTTC,CASSPREGAGNEQFF
TRBV6-2/TRBV6-3,TRBD1,-,TRBJ1-1,TGTGCCAGCAGCCAGGGGGCGGAAGCTTTCTTT,CASSQGAEAFF
TRBV7-2,-,-,TRBJ1-6,TGTGCCAGCAGCATAAGGACTGGGCATAATTCACCCCTCCACTTT,CASSIRTGHNSPLHF
TRBV15,-,-,TRBJ2-5,TGTGCCACCAGGGGCACTATGGGAGAGACCCAGTACTTC,CATRGTMGETQYF
TRBV19,-,-,TRBJ1-1,TGTGCCAGCGGGGAGGGACGCCAAACTGAAGCTTTCTTT,CASGEGRQTEAFF
TRBV19,-,-,TRBJ1-4,TGTGCCAGTACCAGGGGACATACCTCAACTAATGAAAAACTGTTTTTT,CASTRGHTSTNEKLFF
TRBV18,-,-,TRBJ2-2,TGTGCCAGCTCACCAGACGGGTCCGGGGAGCTGTTTTTT,CASSPDGSGELFF
TRBV7-8,-,once,TRBJ2-3,TGTGCCAGTTCATCGATGGGCGTTGGAACAGATACGCAGTATTTT,CASSSMGVGTDTQYF
TRBV19,-,few,TRBJ2-7,TGTGCCAGTAGTATACTACCAACAAGGGAGCAGTACTTC,CASSILPTREQYF
TRBV5-5,-,-,TRBJ1-6,TGTGCCAGCAGCTTGGGACCCTTACGAAATTCACCCCTCCACTTT,CASSLGPLRNSPLHF
TRBV4-1,-,-,TRBJ2-7,TGCGCCAGCAGCCAAGGTCCGGGGGTCCCCTACGAGCAGTACTTC,CASSQGPGVPYEQYF
TRBV4-1,-,-,TRBJ1-5,TGCGCCAGCAGCCAAGTACCTGGGGCTTTTCAGCCCCAGCATTTT,CASSQVPGAFQPQHF
TRBV28,TRBD1,-,TRBJ1-4,TGTGCCAGCAGTTGGTGGACAGGGAGGCCCGAAAAACTGTTTTTT,CASSWWTGRPEKLFF
TRBV5-4,-,once,TRBJ1-2,TGTGCCAGCAGCTCAGAGGGCCGGGTGGACTATGGCTACACCTTC,CASSSEGRVDYGYTF
TRBV20-1,-,-,TRBJ1-3,TGCAGTGCTAGTACGGCCTTTGGAAACACCATATATTTT,CSASTAFGNTIYF
TRBV5-1,-,-,TRBJ1-2,TGCGCCAGCAGCTTCTCCAACTATGGCTACACCTTC,CASSFSNYGYTF
TRBV16,-,-,TRBJ1-2,TGTGCCAGCAGCCTATCGGCCTCAGGGACGTCCATCTTTCACTATGGCTACACCTTC,CASSLSASGTSIFHYGYTF
TRBV4-3,-,-,TRBJ1-5,TGCGCCAGCAGCCAAGATAGTAATCAGCCCCAGCATTTT,CASSQDSNQPQHF
TRBV20-1,-,-,TRBJ2-7,TGCAGTGCCCTCTTCACCTACGAGCAGTACTTC,CSALFTYEQYF